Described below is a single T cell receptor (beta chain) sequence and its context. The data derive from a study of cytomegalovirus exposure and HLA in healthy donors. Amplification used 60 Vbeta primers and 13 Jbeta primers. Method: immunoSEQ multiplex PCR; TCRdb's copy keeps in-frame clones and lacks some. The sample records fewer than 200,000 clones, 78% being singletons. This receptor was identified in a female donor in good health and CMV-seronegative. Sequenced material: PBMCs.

CDR3 amino acids: CSVVPGHHYEQYF. Written as DNA, the CDR3 is TGCAGCGTTGTCCCGGGACATCACTACGAGCAGTACTTC. The rearrangement joins TRBV29-1 to TRBJ2-7; weak D call: TRBD1 (6 bases). CDR1 and CDR2 (germline): SQVTM, ANQGSEA. V was shortened by 4 bases and J by 3 bases, with 13 bases between the two germline ends. This CDR3 has 13 amino acids.